This is a list of T cell receptor beta chains from one sample in a study of cytomegalovirus exposure and HLA in healthy donors. Clones were read by immunoSEQ multiplex PCR, and TCRdb kept only the in-frame ones, dropping some. The data hold 180,000 or so clones, with 75% to 80% observed a single time. The specimen was PBMCs. The receptors come from a man aged 35 to 55 in good health and CMV-seropositive. Both conserved end residues are part of each CDR3. Each record gives: V gene, J gene, D gene, clone size, CDR3 protein, CDR3 DNA. D genes are given only for firm matches. Clone size is shown for a subset of rows, as once, few, many or a class of expanded clone.

TRBV29-1,TRBJ2-1,NA,NA,CSVGGQGHNEQFF,TGCAGCGTTGGTGGGCAGGGCCACAATGAGCAGTTCTTC
TRBV2,TRBJ1-5,TRBD1,NA,CASRPDRASNQPQHF,TGTGCCAGCAGACCCGACAGGGCGAGCAATCAGCCCCAGCATTTT
TRBV6-6,TRBJ1-4,NA,NA,CASSALQGSNEKLFF,TGTGCCAGCAGTGCCCTCCAGGGGTCTAATGAAAAACTGTTTTTT
TRBV6-5,TRBJ2-7,TRBD2,few,CASRPSGSYHEQYF,TGTGCCAGCAGACCTAGCGGGAGTTACCACGAGCAGTACTTC
TRBV4-2,TRBJ2-7,NA,NA,CASSQELEGREQYF,TGTGCCAGCAGCCAAGAACTAGAAGGGAGGGAGCAGTACTTC
TRBV5-5,TRBJ2-5,NA,few,CASGDLQGIEETQYF,TGTGCCAGCGGTGACCTCCAGGGGATAGAGGAGACCCAGTACTTC
TRBV5-1,TRBJ1-4,NA,NA,CASSSGWGVELFF,TGCGCCAGCAGCTCTGGCTGGGGGGTGGAACTGTTTTTT
TRBV7-8,TRBJ1-2,TRBD1,NA,CASSNDRGDYGYTF,TGTGCCAGCAGCAATGACAGGGGTGACTATGGCTACACCTTC
TRBV5-1,TRBJ1-1,NA,NA,CASGNRDGFTEAFF,TGCGCCAGCGGCAACAGGGATGGGTTTACTGAAGCTTTCTTT
TRBV6-5,TRBJ2-7,NA,NA,CASSPTREREQYF,TGTGCCAGCAGCCCGACCAGGGAACGCGAGCAGTACTTC
TRBV29-1,TRBJ2-1,NA,NA,CSVDETRDEQFF,TGCAGCGTTGACGAAACGAGAGATGAGCAGTTCTTC
TRBV9,TRBJ1-1,TRBD1,few,CASSSGQGRSFF,TGTGCCAGCAGCTCCGGACAGGGACGATCTTTCTTT
TRBV2,TRBJ2-7,TRBD2,NA,CASSERASGSYEQYF,TGTGCCAGCAGTGAAAGGGCTAGCGGGAGCTACGAGCAGTACTTC
TRBV6-5,TRBJ2-2,NA,NA,CASSSPPRANTGELFF,TGTGCCAGCAGTTCCCCCCCCAGGGCGAACACCGGGGAGCTGTTTTTT
TRBV2,TRBJ1-5,TRBD1,NA,CASSDGDRGQPQHF,TGTGCCAGCAGTGACGGGGACAGGGGTCAGCCCCAGCATTTT
TRBV19,TRBJ2-1,TRBD2,NA,CASRLAGYNEQFF,TGTGCCAGTCGACTAGCGGGATACAATGAGCAGTTCTTC
TRBV9,TRBJ1-6,TRBD1,NA,CASSGGGTGGGPLHF,TGTGCCAGCAGCGGGGGGGGGACAGGAGGCGGACCCCTCCACTTT
TRBV11-2,TRBJ2-7,TRBD2,few,CASATSGNPYEQYF,TGTGCCAGCGCGACTAGCGGGAACCCCTACGAGCAGTACTTC
TRBV5-1,TRBJ2-1,TRBD2,NA,CASSLTSGSGGNEQFF,TGCGCCAGCAGCTTGACTAGCGGGTCCGGTGGCAATGAGCAGTTCTTC
TRBV18,TRBJ2-1,NA,NA,CASSPVEASFHEQFF,TGTGCCAGCTCACCGGTTGAGGCTAGCTTCCATGAGCAGTTCTTC
TRBV7-3,TRBJ2-1,TRBD2,NA,CASSFSPLGTRGNEQFF,TGTGCCAGCAGTTTTTCTCCACTTGGGACTAGAGGTAATGAGCAGTTCTTC
TRBV4-1,TRBJ2-3,TRBD2,NA,CASSQGSGSGTDTQYF,TGCGCCAGCAGCCAAGGTAGCGGGAGTGGCACAGATACGCAGTATTTT
TRBV7-2,TRBJ2-2,TRBD2,NA,CASSWRGSFWELFF,TGTGCCAGCAGCTGGCGCGGGAGTTTTTGGGAGCTGTTTTTT
TRBV7-9,TRBJ1-1,TRBD1,NA,CASSLDRGVAEAFF,TGTGCCAGCAGCTTGGACAGGGGGGTCGCTGAAGCTTTCTTT
TRBV9,TRBJ2-1,TRBD1,few,CASSLDRGSYNEQFF,TGTGCCAGCAGCCTCGACAGGGGCTCCTACAATGAGCAGTTCTTC
TRBV5-4,TRBJ2-3,NA,once,CASSLGPAPGDTQYF,TGTGCCAGCAGCTTGGGGCCAGCGCCGGGAGATACGCAGTATTTT
TRBV4-2,TRBJ1-2,NA,NA,CASSPPGEVNYGYTF,TGTGCCAGCAGCCCCCCCGGGGAAGTTAACTATGGCTACACCTTC
TRBV11-2,TRBJ2-6,NA,NA,CASSLIFSSGANGLTF,TGTGCCAGCAGCTTAATTTTTAGCTCTGGGGCCAACGGCCTGACTTTC
TRBV29-1,TRBJ2-3,TRBD1,NA,CSVEGDRVGTDTQYF,TGCAGCGTTGAGGGGGACAGGGTGGGCACAGATACGCAGTATTTT
TRBV14,TRBJ1-1,NA,NA,CASSQEGRGNTEAFF,TGTGCCAGCAGCCAAGAGGGCAGGGGGAACACTGAAGCTTTCTTT
TRBV5-5,TRBJ2-3,TRBD2,NA,CASSQRAGGPLLPDTQYF,TGTGCCAGCAGCCAAAGAGCGGGAGGGCCTTTACTTCCAGATACGCAGTATTTT
TRBV2,TRBJ2-5,NA,NA,CASSVAGAQETQYF,TGTGCCAGCAGTGTGGCGGGGGCCCAAGAGACCCAGTACTTC
TRBV13,TRBJ2-3,TRBD2,NA,CASSFGLGKGDTQYF,TGTGCCAGCAGCTTTGGACTAGGAAAGGGAGATACGCAGTATTTT
TRBV6-4,TRBJ2-1,TRBD2,NA,CASSLQAGVYNEQFF,TGTGCCAGCAGTCTACAAGCGGGAGTCTACAATGAGCAGTTCTTC
TRBV29-1,TRBJ2-7,TRBD2,NA,CSVGTRNEQYF,TGCAGCGTTGGGACTAGAAACGAGCAGTACTTC
TRBV6-4,TRBJ2-1,NA,once,CASSEGDNYNEQFF,TGTGCCAGCAGTGAAGGGGACAACTACAATGAGCAGTTCTTC
TRBV5-1,TRBJ2-3,NA,NA,CASSSVWTDTGDTQYF,TGCGCCAGCAGCTCCGTTTGGACAGACACGGGGGATACGCAGTATTTT
TRBV30,TRBJ1-4,TRBD1,NA,CAWSGGTGYNEKLFF,TGTGCCTGGAGTGGGGGGACAGGATATAATGAAAAACTGTTTTTT
TRBV10-1,TRBJ1-4,NA,NA,CASMRWDWEKLFF,TGCGCCAGCATGAGATGGGACTGGGAAAAACTGTTTTTT
TRBV28,TRBJ2-7,NA,few,CASSSRQAYEQYF,TGTGCCAGCAGTTCACGACAGGCCTACGAGCAGTACTTC
TRBV5-1,TRBJ1-1,NA,NA,CASSLGSDSFNTEAFF,TGCGCCAGCAGCTTGGGATCGGACAGCTTTAACACTGAAGCTTTCTTT
TRBV29-1,TRBJ2-3,TRBD1,NA,CSVEVPDRTNTQYF,TGCAGCGTTGAAGTCCCGGACAGGACCAATACGCAGTATTTT
TRBV10-2,TRBJ1-2,NA,once,CASSSGRYGYTF,TGCGCCAGCAGTTCGGGGAGGTATGGCTACACCTTC